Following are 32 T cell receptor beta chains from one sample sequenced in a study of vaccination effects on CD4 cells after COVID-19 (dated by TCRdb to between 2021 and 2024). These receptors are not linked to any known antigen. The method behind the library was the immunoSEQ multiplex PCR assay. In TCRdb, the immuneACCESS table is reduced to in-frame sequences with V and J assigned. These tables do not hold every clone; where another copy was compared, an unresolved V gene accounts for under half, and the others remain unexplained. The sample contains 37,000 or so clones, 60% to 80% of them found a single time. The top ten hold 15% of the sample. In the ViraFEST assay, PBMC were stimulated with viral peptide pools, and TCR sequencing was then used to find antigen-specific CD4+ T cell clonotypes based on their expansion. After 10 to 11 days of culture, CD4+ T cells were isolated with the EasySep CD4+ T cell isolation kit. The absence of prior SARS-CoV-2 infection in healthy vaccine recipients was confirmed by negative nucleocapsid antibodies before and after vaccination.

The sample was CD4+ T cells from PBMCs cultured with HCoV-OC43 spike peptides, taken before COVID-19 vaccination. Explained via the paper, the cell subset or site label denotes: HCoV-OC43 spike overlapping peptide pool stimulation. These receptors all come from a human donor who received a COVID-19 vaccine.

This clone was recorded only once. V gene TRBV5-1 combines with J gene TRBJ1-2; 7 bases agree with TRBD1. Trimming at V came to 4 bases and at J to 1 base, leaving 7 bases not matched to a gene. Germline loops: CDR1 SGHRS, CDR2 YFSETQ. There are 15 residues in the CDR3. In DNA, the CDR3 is TGCGCCAGCAGCAAGGGGACAGACTTTAACTATGGCTACACCTTC. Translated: CASSKGTDFNYGYTF.

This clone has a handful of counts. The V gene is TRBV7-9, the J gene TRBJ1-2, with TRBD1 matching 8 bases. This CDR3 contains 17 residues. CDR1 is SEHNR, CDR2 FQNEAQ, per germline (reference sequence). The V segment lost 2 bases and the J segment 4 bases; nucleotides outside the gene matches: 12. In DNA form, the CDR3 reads TGTGCCAGCAGCTTACATCCCTTCGGACAGGGACTCTATGGCTACACCTTC. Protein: CASSLHPFGQGLYGYTF.

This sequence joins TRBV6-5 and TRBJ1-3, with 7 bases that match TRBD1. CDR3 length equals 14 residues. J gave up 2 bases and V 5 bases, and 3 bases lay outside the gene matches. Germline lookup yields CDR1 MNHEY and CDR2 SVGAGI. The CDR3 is CASSNRGPGNTIYF. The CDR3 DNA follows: TGTGCCAGCAGTAATAGGGGGCCTGGAAACACCATATATTTT.

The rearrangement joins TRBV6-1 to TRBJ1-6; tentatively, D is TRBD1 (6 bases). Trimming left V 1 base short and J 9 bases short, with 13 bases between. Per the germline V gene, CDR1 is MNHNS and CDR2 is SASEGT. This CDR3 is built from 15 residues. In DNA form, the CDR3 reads TGTGCCAGCAGTGAAGGGAACAGGGTTGGTTCACCCCTCCACTTT. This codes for CASSEGNRVGSPLHF.

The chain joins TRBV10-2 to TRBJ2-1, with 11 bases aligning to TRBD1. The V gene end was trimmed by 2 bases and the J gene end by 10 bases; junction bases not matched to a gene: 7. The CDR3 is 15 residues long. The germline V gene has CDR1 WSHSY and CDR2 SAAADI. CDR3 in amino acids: CASSERGQGAREQFF. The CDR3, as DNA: TGCGCCAGCAGTGAGCGAGGACAGGGGGCGCGGGAGCAGTTCTTC.

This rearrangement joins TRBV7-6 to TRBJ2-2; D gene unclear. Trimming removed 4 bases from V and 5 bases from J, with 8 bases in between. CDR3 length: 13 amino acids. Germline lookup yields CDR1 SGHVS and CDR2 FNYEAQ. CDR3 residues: CASSWSFTGELFF. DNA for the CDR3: TGTGCCAGCAGCTGGAGTTTTACCGGGGAGCTGTTTTTT.

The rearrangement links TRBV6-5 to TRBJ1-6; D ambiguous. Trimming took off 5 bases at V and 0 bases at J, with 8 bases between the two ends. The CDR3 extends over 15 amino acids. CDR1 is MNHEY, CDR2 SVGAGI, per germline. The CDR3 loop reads CASSPEVSYNSPLHF. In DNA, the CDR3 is TGTGCCAGCAGTCCTGAGGTCTCCTATAATTCACCCCTCCACTTT.

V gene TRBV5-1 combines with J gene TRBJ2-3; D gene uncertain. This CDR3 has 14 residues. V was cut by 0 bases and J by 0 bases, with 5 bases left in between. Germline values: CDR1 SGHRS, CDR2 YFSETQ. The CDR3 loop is CASSLGFSTDTQYF. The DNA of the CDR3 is TGCGCCAGCAGCTTGGGGTTTAGCACAGATACGCAGTATTTT.

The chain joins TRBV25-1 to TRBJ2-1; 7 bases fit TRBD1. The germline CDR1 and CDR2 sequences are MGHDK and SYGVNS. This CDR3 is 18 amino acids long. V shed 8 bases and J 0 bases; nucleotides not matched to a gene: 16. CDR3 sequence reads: CASRSIGGQANSYNEQFF. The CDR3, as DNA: TGTGCCAGCCGAAGCATAGGAGGACAGGCGAACTCCTACAATGAGCAGTTCTTC.

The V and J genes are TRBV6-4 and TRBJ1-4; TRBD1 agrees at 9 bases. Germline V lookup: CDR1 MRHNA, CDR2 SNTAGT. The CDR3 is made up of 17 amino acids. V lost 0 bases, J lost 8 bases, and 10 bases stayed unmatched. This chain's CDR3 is CASSDSGTGSSGEKLFF. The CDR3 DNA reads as TGTGCCAGCAGTGACTCTGGGACAGGGTCCAGCGGGGAAAAACTGTTTTTT.

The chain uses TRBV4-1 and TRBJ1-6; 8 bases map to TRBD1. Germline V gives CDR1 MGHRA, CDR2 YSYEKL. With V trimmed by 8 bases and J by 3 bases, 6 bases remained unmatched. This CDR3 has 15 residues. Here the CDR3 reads CASRLGQGYNSPLHF. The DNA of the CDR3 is TGCGCCAGCCGGCTTGGACAGGGCTATAATTCACCCCTCCACTTT.

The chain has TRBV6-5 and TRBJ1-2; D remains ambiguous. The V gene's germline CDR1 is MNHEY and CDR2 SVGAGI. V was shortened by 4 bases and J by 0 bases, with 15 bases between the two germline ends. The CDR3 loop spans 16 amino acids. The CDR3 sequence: CASSLIVEGANYGYTF. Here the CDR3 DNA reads TGTGCCAGCAGTTTAATCGTGGAGGGCGCTAACTATGGCTACACCTTC.

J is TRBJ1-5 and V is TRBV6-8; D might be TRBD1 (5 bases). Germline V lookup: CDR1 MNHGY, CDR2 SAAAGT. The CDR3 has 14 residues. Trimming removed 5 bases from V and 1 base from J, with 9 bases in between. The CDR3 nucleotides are TGTGCCAGCAGTCGGACACTAAGCAATCAGCCCCAGCATTTT. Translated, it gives CASSRTLSNQPQHF.

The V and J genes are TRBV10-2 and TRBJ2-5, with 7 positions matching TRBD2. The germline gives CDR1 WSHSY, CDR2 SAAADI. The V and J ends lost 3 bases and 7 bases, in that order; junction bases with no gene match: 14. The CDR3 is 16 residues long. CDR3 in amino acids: CASSDGREGRSGTQYF. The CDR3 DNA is TGCGCCAGCAGTGATGGGAGGGAGGGCCGTTCGGGGACCCAGTACTTC.

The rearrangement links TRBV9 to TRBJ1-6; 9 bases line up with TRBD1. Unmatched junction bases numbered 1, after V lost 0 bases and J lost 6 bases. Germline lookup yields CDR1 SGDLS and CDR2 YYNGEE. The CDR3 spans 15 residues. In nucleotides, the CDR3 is TGTGCCAGCAGCGTAGAGACAGGGGGTAATTCACCCCTCCACTTT. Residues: CASSVETGGNSPLHF.

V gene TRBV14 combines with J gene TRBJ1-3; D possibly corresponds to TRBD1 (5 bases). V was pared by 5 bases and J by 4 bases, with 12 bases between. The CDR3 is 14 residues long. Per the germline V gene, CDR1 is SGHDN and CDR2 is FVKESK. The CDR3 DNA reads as TGTGCCAGCAGCTCCCTCGGGGGGGGAAACACCATATATTTT. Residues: CASSSLGGGNTIYF.

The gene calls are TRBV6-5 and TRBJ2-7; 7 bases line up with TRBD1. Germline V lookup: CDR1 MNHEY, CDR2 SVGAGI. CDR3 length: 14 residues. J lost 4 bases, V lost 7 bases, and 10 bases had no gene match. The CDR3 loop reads CASTPDGTVYEQYF. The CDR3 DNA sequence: TGTGCCAGCACGCCCGATGGGACAGTTTACGAGCAGTACTTC.

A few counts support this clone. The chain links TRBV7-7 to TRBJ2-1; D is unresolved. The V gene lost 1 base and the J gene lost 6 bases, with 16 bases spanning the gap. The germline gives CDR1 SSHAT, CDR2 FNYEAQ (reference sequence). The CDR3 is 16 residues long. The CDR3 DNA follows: TGTGCCAGCAGCTTAGGGCGCATGACGTCCATCAATGAGCAGTTCTTC. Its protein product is CASSLGRMTSINEQFF.

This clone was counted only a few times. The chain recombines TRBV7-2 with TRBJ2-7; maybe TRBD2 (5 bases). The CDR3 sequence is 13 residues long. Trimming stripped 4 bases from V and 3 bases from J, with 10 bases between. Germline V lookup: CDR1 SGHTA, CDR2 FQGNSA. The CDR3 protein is CASSSGLIYEQYF. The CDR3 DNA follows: TGTGCCAGCAGCTCTGGACTTATCTACGAGCAGTACTTC.

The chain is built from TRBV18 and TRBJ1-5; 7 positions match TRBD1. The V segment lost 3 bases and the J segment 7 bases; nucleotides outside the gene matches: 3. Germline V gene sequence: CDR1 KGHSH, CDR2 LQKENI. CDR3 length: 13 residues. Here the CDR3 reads CASSPDREQPQHF. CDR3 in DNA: TGTGCCAGCTCACCCGACAGGGAACAGCCCCAGCATTTT.

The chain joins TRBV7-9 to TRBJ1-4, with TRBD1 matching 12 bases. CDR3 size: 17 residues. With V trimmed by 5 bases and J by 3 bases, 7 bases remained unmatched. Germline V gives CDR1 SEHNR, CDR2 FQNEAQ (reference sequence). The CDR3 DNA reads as TGTGCCAGCAGCACAGGGACAGGGGGCTTTCCTAATGAAAAACTGTTTTTT. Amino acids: CASSTGTGGFPNEKLFF.

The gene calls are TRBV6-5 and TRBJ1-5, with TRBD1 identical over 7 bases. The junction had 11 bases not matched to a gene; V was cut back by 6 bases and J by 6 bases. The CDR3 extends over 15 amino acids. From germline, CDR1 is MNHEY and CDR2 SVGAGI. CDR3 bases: TGTGCCAGCAGCGCGAGGGGGACAGCTCGTCAGCCCCAGCATTTT. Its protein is CASSARGTARQPQHF.

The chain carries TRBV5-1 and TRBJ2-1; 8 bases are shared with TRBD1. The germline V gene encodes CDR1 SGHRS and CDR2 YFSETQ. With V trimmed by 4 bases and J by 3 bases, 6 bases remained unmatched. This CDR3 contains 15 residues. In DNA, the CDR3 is TGCGCCAGCAGCCCCACCGGACAGGGCTACAATGAGCAGTTCTTC. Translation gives CASSPTGQGYNEQFF.

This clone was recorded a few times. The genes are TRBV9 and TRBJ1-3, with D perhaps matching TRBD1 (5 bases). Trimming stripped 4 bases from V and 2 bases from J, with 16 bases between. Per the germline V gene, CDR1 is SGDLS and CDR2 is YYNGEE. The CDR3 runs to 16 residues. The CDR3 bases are TGTGCCAGCAGCCCCCTCGGGACGGTGACTGGAAACACCATATATTTT. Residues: CASSPLGTVTGNTIYF.

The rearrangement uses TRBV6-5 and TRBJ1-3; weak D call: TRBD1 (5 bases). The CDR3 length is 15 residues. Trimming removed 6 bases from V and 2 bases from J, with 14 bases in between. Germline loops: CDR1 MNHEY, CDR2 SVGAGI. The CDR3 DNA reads TGTGCCAGCAGCCCCGTTCCGGGGGCTGGAAACACCATATATTTT. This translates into CASSPVPGAGNTIYF.

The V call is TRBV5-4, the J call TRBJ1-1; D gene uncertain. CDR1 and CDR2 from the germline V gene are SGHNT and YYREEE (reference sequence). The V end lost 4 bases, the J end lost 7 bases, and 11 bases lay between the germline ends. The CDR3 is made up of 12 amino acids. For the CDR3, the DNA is TGTGCCAGCAGCCCTGCGAAGGGTGAAGCTTTCTTT. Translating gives CASSPAKGEAFF.

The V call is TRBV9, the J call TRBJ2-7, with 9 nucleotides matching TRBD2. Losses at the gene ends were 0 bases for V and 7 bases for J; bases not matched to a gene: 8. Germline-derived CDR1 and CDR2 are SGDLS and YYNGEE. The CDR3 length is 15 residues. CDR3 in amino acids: CASSVGVAGAHEQYF. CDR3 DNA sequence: TGTGCCAGCAGCGTAGGCGTAGCGGGAGCTCATGAGCAGTACTTC. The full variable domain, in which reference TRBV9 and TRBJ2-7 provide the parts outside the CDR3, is DSGVTQTPKHLITATGQRVTLRCSPRSGDLSVYWYQQSLDQGLQFLIQYYNGEERAKGNILERFSAQQFPDLHSELNLSSLELGDSALYFCASSVGVAGAHEQYFGPGTRLTVT.

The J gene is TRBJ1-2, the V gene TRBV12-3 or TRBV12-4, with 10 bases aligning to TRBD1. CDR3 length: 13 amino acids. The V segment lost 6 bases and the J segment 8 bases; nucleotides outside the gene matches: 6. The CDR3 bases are TGTGCCAGCAGCGACAGGGGGCTGAGGGGCTACACCTTC. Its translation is CASSDRGLRGYTF.

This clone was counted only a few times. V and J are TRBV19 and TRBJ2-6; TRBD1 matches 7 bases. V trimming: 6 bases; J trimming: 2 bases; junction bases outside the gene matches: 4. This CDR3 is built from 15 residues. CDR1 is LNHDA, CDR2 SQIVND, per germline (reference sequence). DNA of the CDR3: TGTGCCAGTAGCCCTGACAGGGCTGGGGCCAACGTCCTGACTTTC. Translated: CASSPDRAGANVLTF.

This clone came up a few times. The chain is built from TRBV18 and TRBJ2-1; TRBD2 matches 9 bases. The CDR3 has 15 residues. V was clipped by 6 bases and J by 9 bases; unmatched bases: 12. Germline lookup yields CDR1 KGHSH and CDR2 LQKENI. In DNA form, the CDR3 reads TGTGCCAGCTCGCCGGGACTAGCATCCCCAGGTGAGCAGTTCTTC. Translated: CASSPGLASPGEQFF.

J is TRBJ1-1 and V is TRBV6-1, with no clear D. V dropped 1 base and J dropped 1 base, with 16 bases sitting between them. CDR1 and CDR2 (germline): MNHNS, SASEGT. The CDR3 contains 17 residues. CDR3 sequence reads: CASSEGLLRIRNTEAFF. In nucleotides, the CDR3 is TGTGCCAGCAGTGAAGGTTTGTTGAGGATCAGGAACACTGAAGCTTTCTTT.

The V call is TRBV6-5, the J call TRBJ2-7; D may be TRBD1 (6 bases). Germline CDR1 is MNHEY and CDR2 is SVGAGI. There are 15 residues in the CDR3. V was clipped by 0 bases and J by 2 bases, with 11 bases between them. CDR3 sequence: CASSYSPGVAYEQYF. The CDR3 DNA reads TGTGCCAGCAGTTACTCGCCAGGGGTGGCCTACGAGCAGTACTTC.